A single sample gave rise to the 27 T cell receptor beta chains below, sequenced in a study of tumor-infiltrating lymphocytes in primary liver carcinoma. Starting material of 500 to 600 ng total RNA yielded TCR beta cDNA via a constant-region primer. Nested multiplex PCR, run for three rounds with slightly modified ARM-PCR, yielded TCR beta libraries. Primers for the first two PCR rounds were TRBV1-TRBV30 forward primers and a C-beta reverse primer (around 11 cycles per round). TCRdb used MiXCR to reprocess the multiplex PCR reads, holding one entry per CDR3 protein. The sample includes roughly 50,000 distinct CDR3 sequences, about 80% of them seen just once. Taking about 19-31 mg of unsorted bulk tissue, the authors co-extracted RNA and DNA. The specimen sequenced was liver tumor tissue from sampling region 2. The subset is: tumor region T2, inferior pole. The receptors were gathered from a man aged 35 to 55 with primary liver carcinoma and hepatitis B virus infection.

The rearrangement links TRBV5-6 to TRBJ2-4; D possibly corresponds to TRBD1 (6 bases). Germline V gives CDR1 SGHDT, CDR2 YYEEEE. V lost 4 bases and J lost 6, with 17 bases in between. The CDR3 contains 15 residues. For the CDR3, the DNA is TGTGCCAGCAGCCTGATAGGGGGATTAGGAAACATTCAGTACTTC. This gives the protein CASSLIGGLGNIQYF.

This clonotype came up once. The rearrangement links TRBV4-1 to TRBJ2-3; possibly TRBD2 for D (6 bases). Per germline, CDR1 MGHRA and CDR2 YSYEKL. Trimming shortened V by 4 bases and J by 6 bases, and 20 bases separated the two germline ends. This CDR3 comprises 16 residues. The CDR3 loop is CASSLNRGGRKDTQYF. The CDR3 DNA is TGCGCCAGCAGCCTAAATAGGGGAGGCCGGAAGGATACGCAGTATTTT.

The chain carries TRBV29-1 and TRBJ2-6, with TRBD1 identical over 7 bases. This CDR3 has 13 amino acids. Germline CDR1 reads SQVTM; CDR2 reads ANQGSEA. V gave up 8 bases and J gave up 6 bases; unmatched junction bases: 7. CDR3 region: CSLMTGMANVLTF. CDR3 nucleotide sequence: TGCAGCCTGATGACAGGGATGGCCAACGTCCTGACTTTC.

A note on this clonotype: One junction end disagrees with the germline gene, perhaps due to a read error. The CDR3 DNA reads as TGTGCCAACAGTTTGTCTAGCGGAGGGTCCTACGGGCAGTACTTC. Encoded protein: CANSLSSGGSYGQYF. The rearrangement links TRBV12-3 or TRBV12-4 to TRBJ2-7, with TRBD2 matching 7 bases. The length of the CDR3 is 15 residues.

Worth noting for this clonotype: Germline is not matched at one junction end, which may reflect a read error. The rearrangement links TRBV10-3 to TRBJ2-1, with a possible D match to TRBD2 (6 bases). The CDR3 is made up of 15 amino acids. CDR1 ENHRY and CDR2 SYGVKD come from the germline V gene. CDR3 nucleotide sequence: TGTGCCATCAGTGAGCGGGCTAGCGCCTACATTGAGCAGCTCTTC. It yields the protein CAISERASAYIEQLF.

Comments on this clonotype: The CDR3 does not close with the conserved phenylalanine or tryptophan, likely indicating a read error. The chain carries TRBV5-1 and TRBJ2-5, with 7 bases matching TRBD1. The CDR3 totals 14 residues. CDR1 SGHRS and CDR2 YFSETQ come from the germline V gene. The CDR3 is CASSIGGLGETQYL. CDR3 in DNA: TGTGCCAGCAGCATAGGGGGCTTGGGGGAGACCCAGTACCTC.

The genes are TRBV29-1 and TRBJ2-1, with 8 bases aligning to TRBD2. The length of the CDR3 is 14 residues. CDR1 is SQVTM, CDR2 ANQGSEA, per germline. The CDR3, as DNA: TGCAACGGCGGAGTAGCGGGATTGTCAAATGAGCAGTTCTTC. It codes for CNGGVAGLSNEQFF.

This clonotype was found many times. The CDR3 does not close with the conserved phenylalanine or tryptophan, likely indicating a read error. The CDR3 reads CASSLPRERTDTQYL. In DNA, the CDR3 is TGTGCCAGCAGTTTGCCGAGGGAGCGCACAGATACGCAGTATTTA. This rearrangement joins TRBV11-1 to TRBJ2-3; D is possibly TRBD2 (5 bases). Germline CDR1 is SGHAT and CDR2 is FQDESV (reference sequence). Trimming took 6 bases from V and 1 from J, leaving 14 bases between them. The CDR3 contains 15 residues.

The CDR3 loop reads CASSSAGNYEQYF. CDR3 DNA sequence: TGTGCCAGCAGTTCTGCAGGGAACTACGAGCAGTACTTC. The chain combines TRBV28 with TRBJ2-7; perhaps TRBD1 as D (5 bases). Germline lookup yields CDR1 MDHEN and CDR2 SYDVKM. The length of the CDR3 is 13 residues. V was trimmed by 4 bases and J by 3 bases, leaving 10 bases between them.

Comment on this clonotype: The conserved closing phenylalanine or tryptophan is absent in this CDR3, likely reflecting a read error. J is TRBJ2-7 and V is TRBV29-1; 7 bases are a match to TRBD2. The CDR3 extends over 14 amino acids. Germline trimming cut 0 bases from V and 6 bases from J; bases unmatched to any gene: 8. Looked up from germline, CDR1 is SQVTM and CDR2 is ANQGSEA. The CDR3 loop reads CSVEDLAGVSEQYS. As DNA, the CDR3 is TGCAGCGTTGAAGACCTGGCGGGAGTCTCCGAGCAGTACTCC.

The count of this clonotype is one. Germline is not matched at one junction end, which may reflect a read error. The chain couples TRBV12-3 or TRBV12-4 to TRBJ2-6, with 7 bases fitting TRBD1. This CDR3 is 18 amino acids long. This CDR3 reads CASSLGGGANSGAKVLAF. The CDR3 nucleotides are TGTGCCAGCAGTTTAGGAGGGGGCGCGAACTCTGGGGCCAAGGTCCTGGCTTTC.

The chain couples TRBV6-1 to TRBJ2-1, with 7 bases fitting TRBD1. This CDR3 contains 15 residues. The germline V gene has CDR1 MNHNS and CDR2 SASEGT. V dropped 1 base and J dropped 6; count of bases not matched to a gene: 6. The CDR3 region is CASSEVRGHVNEQFF. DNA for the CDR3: TGTGCCAGCAGTGAAGTAAGGGGGCACGTCAATGAGCAGTTCTTC.

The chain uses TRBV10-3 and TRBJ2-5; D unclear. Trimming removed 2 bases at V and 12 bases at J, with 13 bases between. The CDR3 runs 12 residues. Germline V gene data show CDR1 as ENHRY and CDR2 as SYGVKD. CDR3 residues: CAISERVEIKYF. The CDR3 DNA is TGTGCCATCAGTGAGCGGGTGGAGATCAAGTACTTC.

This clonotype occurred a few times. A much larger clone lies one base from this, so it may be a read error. The CDR3 DNA sequence: TGTGCCAGCAGTATCCAGGGGACGGACTATGGCTACACCTTC. This gives the protein CASSIQGTDYGYTF. This chain uses TRBV7-8 with TRBJ1-2; possible D gene TRBD1, 6 bases. Deletions cut 6 bases from V and 3 bases from J, with 14 bases between. The CDR3 is 14 residues long. CDR1 SGHVS and CDR2 FQNEAQ come from the germline V gene.

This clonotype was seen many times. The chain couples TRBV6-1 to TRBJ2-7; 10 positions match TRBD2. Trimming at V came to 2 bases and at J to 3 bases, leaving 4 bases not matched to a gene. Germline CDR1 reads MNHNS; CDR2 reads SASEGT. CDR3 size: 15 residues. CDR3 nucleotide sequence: TGTGCCAGCAGTGAAACTAGCGGGATCCTCTACGAGCAGTACTTC. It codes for CASSETSGILYEQYF.

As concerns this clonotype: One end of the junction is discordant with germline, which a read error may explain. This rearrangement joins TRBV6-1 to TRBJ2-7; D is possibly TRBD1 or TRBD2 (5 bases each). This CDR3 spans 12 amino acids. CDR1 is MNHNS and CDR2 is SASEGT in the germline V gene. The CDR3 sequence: CTSRETLYEQYF. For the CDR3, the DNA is TGTACCAGCAGGGAGACCCTCTACGAGCAGTACTTC.

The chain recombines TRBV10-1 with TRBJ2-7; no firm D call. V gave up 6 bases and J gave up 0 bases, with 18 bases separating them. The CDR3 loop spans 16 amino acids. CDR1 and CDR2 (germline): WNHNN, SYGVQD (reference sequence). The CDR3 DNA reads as TGCGCCAGCAGGACATCCCTGGCCGTAAGCTCCTACGAGCAGTACTTC. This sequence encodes CASRTSLAVSSYEQYF.

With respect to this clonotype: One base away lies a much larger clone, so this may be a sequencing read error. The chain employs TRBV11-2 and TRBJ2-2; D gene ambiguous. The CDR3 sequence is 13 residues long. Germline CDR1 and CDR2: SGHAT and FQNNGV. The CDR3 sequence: CANSWVLPGELFF. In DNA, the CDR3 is TGTGCCAACAGCTGGGTCCTTCCTGGGGAGCTGTTTTTT. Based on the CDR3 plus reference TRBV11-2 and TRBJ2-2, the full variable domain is EAGVAQSPRYKIIEKRQSVAFWCNPISGHATLYWYQQILGQGPKLLIQFQNNGVVDDSQLPKDRFSAERLKGVDSTLKIQPAKLEDSAVYLCANSWVLPGELFFGEGSRLTVL.

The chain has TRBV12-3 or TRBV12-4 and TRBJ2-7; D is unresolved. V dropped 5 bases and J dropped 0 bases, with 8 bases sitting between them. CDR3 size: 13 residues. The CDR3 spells CASSPPRSYEQYF. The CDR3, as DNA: TGTGCCAGCAGTCCACCCCGCTCCTACGAGCAGTACTTC.

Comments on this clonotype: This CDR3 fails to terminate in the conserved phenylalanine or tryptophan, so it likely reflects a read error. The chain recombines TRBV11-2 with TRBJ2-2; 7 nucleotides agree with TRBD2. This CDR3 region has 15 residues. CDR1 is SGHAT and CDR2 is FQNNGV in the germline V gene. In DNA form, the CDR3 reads TGTACCAGCAGCGCGGGACTAACGCGTCACGGGGAGCTGTTTTAT. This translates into CTSSAGLTRHGELFY.

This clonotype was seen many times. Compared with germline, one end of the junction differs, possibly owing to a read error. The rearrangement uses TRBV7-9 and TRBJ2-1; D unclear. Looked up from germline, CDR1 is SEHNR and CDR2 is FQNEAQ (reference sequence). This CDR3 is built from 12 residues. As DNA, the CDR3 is TGTGCCAGCAGCCTCTTAGAGCAGTTCTCCATCTTC. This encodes CASSLLEQFSIF.

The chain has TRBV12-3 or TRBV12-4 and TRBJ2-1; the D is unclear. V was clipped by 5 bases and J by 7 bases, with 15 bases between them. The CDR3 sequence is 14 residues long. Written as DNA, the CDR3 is TGTGCCAGCAGTACCCTTACGGTGGCAAATGAGCAGTTCTTC. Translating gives CASSTLTVANEQFF.

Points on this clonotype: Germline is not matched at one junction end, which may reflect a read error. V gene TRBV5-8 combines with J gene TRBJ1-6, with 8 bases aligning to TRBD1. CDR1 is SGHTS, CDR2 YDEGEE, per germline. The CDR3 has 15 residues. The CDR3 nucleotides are TGTACCAGCAGTCGTACAGGGGGGAATAATTCACACCTCCACTTT. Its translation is CTSSRTGGNNSHLHF.

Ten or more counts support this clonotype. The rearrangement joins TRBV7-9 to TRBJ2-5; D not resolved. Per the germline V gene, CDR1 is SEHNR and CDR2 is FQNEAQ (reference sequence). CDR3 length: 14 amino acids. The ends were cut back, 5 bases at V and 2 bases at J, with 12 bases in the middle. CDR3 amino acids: CASSRGLGQETQYF. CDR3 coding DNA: TGTGCCAGCAGCCGAGGTCTAGGACAAGAGACCCAGTACTTC.

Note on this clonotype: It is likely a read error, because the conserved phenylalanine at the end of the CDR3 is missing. The CDR3 sequence is CTSSVGGVMDEQYL. The CDR3 bases are TGTACCAGCAGCGTAGGGGGGGTCATGGACGAGCAGTACCTC. This chain uses TRBV9 with TRBJ2-7; weak D call: TRBD2 (7 bases). Germline V gene sequence: CDR1 SGDLS, CDR2 YYNGEE. This CDR3 has 14 amino acids.

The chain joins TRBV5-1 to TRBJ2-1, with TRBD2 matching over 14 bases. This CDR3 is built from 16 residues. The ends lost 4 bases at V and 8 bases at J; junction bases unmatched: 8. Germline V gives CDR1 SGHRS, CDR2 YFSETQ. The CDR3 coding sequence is TGCGCCAGCAGCGGCGCGACTAGCGGGAGGGGCCATGAGCAGTTCTTC. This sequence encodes CASSGATSGRGHEQFF. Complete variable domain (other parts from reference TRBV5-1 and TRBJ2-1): KAGVTQTPRYLIKTRGQQVTLSCSPISGHRSVSWYQQTPGQGLQFLFEYFSETQRNKGNFPGRFSGRQFSNSRSEMNVSTLELGDSALYLCASSGATSGRGHEQFFGPGTRLTVL.

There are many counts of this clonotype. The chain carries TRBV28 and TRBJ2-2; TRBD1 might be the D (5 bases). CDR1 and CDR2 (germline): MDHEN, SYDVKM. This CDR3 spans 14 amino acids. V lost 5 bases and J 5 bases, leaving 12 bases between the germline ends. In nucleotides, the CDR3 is TGTGCCAGCAGTCCCAGGGTGGGGACCGGGGAGCTGTTTTTT. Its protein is CASSPRVGTGELFF.